The 21 T cell receptor beta chains below were found in one sample sequenced in a study of tumor-infiltrating lymphocytes in primary liver carcinoma (dated by TCRdb to 2017 to 2019). Without any cell sorting, total RNA and DNA were extracted together from around 18-30 mg of bulk tissue using the AllPrep DNA/RNA mini kit. The listed sequencing device is Illumina HiSeq 2500. Starting from 450 to 500 ng total RNA, TCRbeta-specific cDNA was produced by reverse transcription with a constant-region primer and ProtoScript II reverse transcriptase. Three nested multiplex PCR rounds, following a slightly modified ARM-PCR procedure, were used to build the TCRbeta libraries. Each of the first two PCR rounds ran for approximately 10 cycles and used multiplex TRBV1-TRBV30 forward primers together with a Cbeta reverse primer. Using fastp trimming at Q25 and MiXCR clonotype assembly, TCRdb reanalyzed the public sequencing data and kept in-frame beta chains. Entries are consolidated by CDR3 protein sequence, retaining the most common genes and DNA. For this sample the table gives 40,000 to 45,000 distinct CDR3 sequences, of which around 66% were detected only once. About 18% of the sample belongs to the ten largest clones.

Sample: liver tumor tissue from sampling region 2. This specimen's cell subset or site label, interpreted: tumor region T2, inferior pole. The receptors were gathered from a man between 40 and 49 years old with primary liver carcinoma and hepatitis B virus infection.

A note on this clonotype: One end of the junction is discordant with germline, which a read error may explain. The rearrangement joins TRBV5-8 to TRBJ2-1, with 10 bases that match TRBD2. In germline, CDR1 is SGHTS, CDR2 YDEGEE. The CDR3 consists of 17 residues. Written as DNA, the CDR3 is TGTGCCAGCAGCCCGCTGGGACTAGCGACCTCCTATAATGAGCAGTTCTTC. Translating it yields CASSPLGLATSYNEQFF.

The chain links TRBV14 to TRBJ1-1; perhaps TRBD1 as D (6 bases). The CDR3 is 16 amino acids. With 6 bases removed from V and 0 bases from J, the gap between germline ends came to 17 bases. Germline V gene sequence: CDR1 SGHDN, CDR2 FVKESK. The CDR3 DNA reads TGTGCCAGCAGGCGGGGACATGAGAGAATGAACACTGAAGCTTTCTTT. The encoded protein is CASRRGHERMNTEAFF.

On this clonotype: One end of the junction varies from germline; a read error may be responsible. The J gene is TRBJ1-2, the V gene TRBV6-6; D unresolved. Germline CDR1 MNHNY, CDR2 SVGAGI (reference sequence). The CDR3 length is 12 residues. Written as DNA, the CDR3 is TGTGCCAGAAGTTCCCGGGACTATGGCTACACCTTC. It encodes CARSSRDYGYTF.

A remark on this clonotype: A read error may be the cause here, since a much bigger clone is one base away. The chain combines TRBV20-1 with TRBJ2-1; 7 nucleotides align to TRBD1. Trimming removed 0 bases from V and 4 bases from J; junction bases left unmatched: 9. Germline lookup yields CDR1 DFQATT and CDR2 SNEGSKA (reference sequence). The CDR3 has 16 amino acids. CDR3 residues: CSARDTTGALYNEQFF. CDR3 DNA sequence: TGCAGTGCTAGAGACACTACAGGGGCACTTTACAATGAGCAGTTCTTC.

For this clonotype: Compared with germline, one end of the junction differs, possibly owing to a read error. The chain is built from TRBV11-2 and TRBJ1-5; D perhaps matches TRBD1 (6 bases). This CDR3 comprises 17 residues. Germline CDR1 SGHAT, CDR2 FQNNGV. The CDR3 is CANSLVVVTGSNLPQHF. As DNA, the CDR3 is TGTGCCAACAGCTTAGTAGTGGTAACAGGGAGCAATCTGCCCCAGCATTTT.

A note on this clonotype: The germline gene is not matched at one end of the junction; a read error may be the cause. The rearrangement uses TRBV29-1 and TRBJ2-1; possible D gene TRBD2, 5 bases. The CDR3 has 10 residues. Germline CDR1 is SQVTM and CDR2 is ANQGSEA. CDR3 in amino acids: CSVDPDEQFF. The CDR3 coding sequence is TGTAGCGTCGACCCCGATGAGCAGTTCTTC.

Concerning this clonotype: One end of the junction varies from germline; a read error may be responsible. This rearrangement joins TRBV11-3 to TRBJ2-1, with D unclear. CDR3 length: 15 residues. The germline V gene has CDR1 SGHNT and CDR2 YENEEA. CDR3 in DNA: TGTGCCAGCAGCCGTGCCCGAGACACGTACATTGAGCAGTTCTTC. It yields the protein CASSRARDTYIEQFF.

The chain combines TRBV10-2 with TRBJ2-3; D is perhaps TRBD2 (5 bases). The CDR3 has 16 residues. CDR1 and CDR2 from the germline V gene are WSHSY and SAAADI. Trimming took 2 bases from V and 3 from J, leaving 15 bases between them. The CDR3 protein is CASSEGMGVVTDTQYF. DNA of the CDR3: TGCGCCAGCAGTGAGGGAATGGGAGTTGTTACAGATACGCAGTATTTT.

About this clonotype: The junction departs from germline at one end; a sequencing error may be responsible. The rearrangement joins TRBV30 to TRBJ1-2; D unclear. CDR1 is GTSNPN and CDR2 is SVGIG in the germline V gene (reference sequence). The CDR3 contains 10 residues. The CDR3 loop is CAWRPVGYTF. In DNA, the CDR3 is TGTGCCTGGAGACCGGTTGGCTACACTTTC.

A note on this clonotype: Likely a read error: the CDR3 ends without its conserved phenylalanine or tryptophan. The DNA is omitted, as the CDR3 cannot be located on it reliably, and the CDR3 follows TCRdb's listing. This chain links TRBV5-1 with TRBJ2-7. Germline-derived CDR1 and CDR2 are SGHRS and YFSETQ. From its first to its last residue, the CDR3 has 13 amino acids. The CDR3 sequence is CASSLGLDYEKYI.

On this clonotype itself: At one of its ends the junction is not consistent with the germline gene, which may arise from a read error. The rearrangement links TRBV5-1 to TRBJ2-2, with D perhaps matching TRBD2 (5 bases). Per the germline V gene, CDR1 is SGHRS and CDR2 is YFSETQ. The CDR3 runs to 15 residues. CDR3 protein: CASSSHLRNTGELFF. Here the CDR3 DNA reads TGTGCCAGCAGCTCGCATTTGCGAAACACCGGGGAGTTGTTTTTT.

As concerns this clonotype: A read error may account for a junction end that differs from germline. The rearrangement links TRBV11-2 to TRBJ2-2; no definite D call. Germline V gene data show CDR1 as SGHAT and CDR2 as FQNNGV. The length of the CDR3 is 14 residues. The DNA for the CDR3 is TGTGCCAGCAGCTTAGAGAGTCACACCGGAGAGCTGTTTTTT. Protein product: CASSLESHTGELFF.

In this sample, this clonotype turned up many times. This chain uses TRBV24-1 with TRBJ2-7; D could derive from TRBD1 or TRBD2 (5 bases each). Germline V gives CDR1 KGHDR, CDR2 SFDVKD. The CDR3 has 11 amino acids. V was shortened by 3 bases and J by 6 bases, with 5 bases between the two germline ends. The CDR3 spells CATSDGGEQYF. For the CDR3, the DNA is TGTGCCACCAGTGATGGGGGCGAGCAGTACTTC.

A remark on this clonotype: A junction end diverges from the germline sequence, so it may reflect a read error. The chain carries TRBV7-8 and TRBJ1-2, with TRBD1 matching over 7 bases. This CDR3 is built from 16 residues. CDR1 is SGHVS, CDR2 FQNEAQ, per germline. The CDR3 DNA follows: TGTGCCAGCAGCTTAGCGGGCCGACAGGGAGACTATGACTACACCTTC. This codes for CASSLAGRQGDYDYTF.

On this clonotype itself: A junction boundary mismatches the germline segment, possibly from a read error. The V call is TRBV6-1, the J call TRBJ2-6; perhaps D is TRBD1 or TRBD2 (5 bases each). This CDR3 has 15 residues. The V gene's germline CDR1 is MNHNS and CDR2 SASEGT. Written as DNA, the CDR3 is TGTGCCAGCAGTGAATTCTCCCAAGGGACGAACGTCCCGACTTTC. Its translation is CASSEFSQGTNVPTF.

This clonotype was counted ten times or more. This chain joins TRBV20-1 and TRBJ2-1; no definite D call. V shed 4 bases and J shed 7 bases, with 11 bases lying between them. Germline CDR1 is DFQATT and CDR2 is SNEGSKA (reference sequence). This CDR3 contains 12 residues. The CDR3 spells CSANEFPNEQFF. CDR3 DNA sequence: TGCAGTGCTAACGAGTTTCCGAATGAGCAGTTCTTC.

Notes on this clonotype: At one end the junction does not follow the germline gene, possibly because of a read error. The V gene is TRBV11-2, the J gene TRBJ2-7; 8 bases line up with TRBD1. Per the germline V gene, CDR1 is SGHAT and CDR2 is FQNNGV. The CDR3 is 16 amino acids. The chain's CDR3 is CASSLAGGPFDYDKYF. The CDR3 region has the DNA TGTGCTAGCAGCTTAGCAGGGGGCCCCTTTGACTACGATAAGTACTTC. Using reference TRBV11-2 and TRBJ2-7 for the parts outside the CDR3, the full variable domain is EAGVAQSPRYKIIEKRQSVAFWCNPISGHATLYWYQQILGQGPKLLIQFQNNGVVDDSQLPKDRFSAERLKGVDSTLKIQPAKLEDSAVYLCASSLAGGPFDYDKYFGPGTRLTVT.

Of note for this clonotype: The junction shows a germline mismatch at one end, possibly a read error. The chain joins TRBV28 to TRBJ2-7; D gene ambiguous. The germline V gene encodes CDR1 MDHEN and CDR2 SYDVKM. The CDR3 contains 13 residues. The CDR3 reads CASSLIQTGELYF. DNA for the CDR3: TGTGCCAGCAGTTTGATACAGACCGGCGAGCTGTATTTC. The full variable domain, in which reference TRBV28 and TRBJ2-7 provide the parts outside the CDR3, is DVKVTQSSRYLVKRTGEKVFLECVQDMDHENMFWYRQDPGLGLRLIYFSYDVKMKEKGDIPEGYSVSREKKERFSLILESASTNQTSMYLCASSLIQTGELYFGPGTRLTVT.

This clonotype came up many times. The chain has TRBV28 and TRBJ2-1; TRBD2 agrees at 11 bases. CDR3 length equals 15 residues. Germline values: CDR1 MDHEN, CDR2 SYDVKM. V shed 4 bases and J 8 bases; nucleotides not matched to a gene: 7. Here the CDR3 reads CASSSVTSGIDEQFF. CDR3 coding DNA: TGTGCCAGCAGTTCGGTGACTAGCGGGATCGATGAGCAGTTCTTC.

On this clonotype: Given the absence of the conserved phenylalanine or tryptophan at the CDR3 end, a read error is likely. The rearrangement uses TRBV6-2 or TRBV6-3 and TRBJ2-1; D is unresolved. V dropped 9 bases and J dropped 13 bases, with 16 bases sitting between them. There are 11 residues in the CDR3. Germline CDR1 is MNHEY and CDR2 is SVGEGT. The CDR3 here is CARNLPGPQFL. The CDR3 coding sequence is TGTGCCAGAAACCTCCCCGGGCCTCAGTTCTTA.

In the case of this clonotype: No conserved phenylalanine or tryptophan ends this CDR3, so it is likely a read error. No DNA is shown, since the ends of the CDR3 on it are uncertain; the CDR3 is the one TCRdb lists. V is TRBV24-1 and J is TRBJ1-1. Germline loops: CDR1 KGHDR, CDR2 SFDVKD. The CDR3 totals 11 residues, both ends included. CDR3 amino acids: CATSGGTEACS.